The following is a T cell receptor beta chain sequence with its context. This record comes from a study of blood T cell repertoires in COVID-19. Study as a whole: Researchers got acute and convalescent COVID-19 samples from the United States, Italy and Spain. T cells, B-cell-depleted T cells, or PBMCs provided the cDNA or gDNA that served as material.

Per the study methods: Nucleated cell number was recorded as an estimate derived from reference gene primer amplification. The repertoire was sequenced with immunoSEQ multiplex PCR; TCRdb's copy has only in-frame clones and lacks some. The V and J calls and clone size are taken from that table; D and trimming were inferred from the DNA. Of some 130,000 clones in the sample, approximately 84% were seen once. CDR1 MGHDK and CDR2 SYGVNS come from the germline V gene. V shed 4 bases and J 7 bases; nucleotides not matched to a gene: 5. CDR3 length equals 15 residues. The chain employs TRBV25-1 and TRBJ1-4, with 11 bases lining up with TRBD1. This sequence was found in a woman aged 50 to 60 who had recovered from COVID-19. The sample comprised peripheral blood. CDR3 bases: TGTGCCAGCAGTGGGACAGGGGGCTGGGGTGAAAAACTGTTTTTT. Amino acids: CASSGTGGWGEKLFF.